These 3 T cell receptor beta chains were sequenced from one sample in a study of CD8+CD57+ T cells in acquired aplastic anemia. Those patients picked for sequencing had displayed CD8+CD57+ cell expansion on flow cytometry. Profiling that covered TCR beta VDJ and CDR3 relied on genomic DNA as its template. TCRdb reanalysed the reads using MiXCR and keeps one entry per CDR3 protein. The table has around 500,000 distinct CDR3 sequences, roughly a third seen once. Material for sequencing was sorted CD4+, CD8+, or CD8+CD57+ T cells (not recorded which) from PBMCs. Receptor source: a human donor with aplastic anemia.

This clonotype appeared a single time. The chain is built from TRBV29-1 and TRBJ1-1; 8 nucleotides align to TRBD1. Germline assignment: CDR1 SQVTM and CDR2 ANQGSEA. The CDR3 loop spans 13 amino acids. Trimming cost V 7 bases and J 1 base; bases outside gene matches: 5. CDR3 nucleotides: TGCAGCGGACGAGGACAGGGGAACACTGAAGCTTTCTTT. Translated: CSGRGQGNTEAFF.

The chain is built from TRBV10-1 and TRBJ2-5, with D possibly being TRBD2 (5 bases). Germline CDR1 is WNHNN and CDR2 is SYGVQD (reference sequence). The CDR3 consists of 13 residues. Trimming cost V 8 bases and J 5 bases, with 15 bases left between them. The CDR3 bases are TGCGCCAGCGGATTACGGGGTACGGAGACCCAGTACTTC. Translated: CASGLRGTETQYF.

The CDR3 nucleotides are TGCGCCAGCAGCTTGGACCTAATGAATGAGCAGTTCTTC. Protein sequence: CASSLDLMNEQFF. This chain connects TRBV5-1 to TRBJ2-1; D gene uncertain. Germline assignment: CDR1 SGHRS and CDR2 YFSETQ. V lost 0 bases and J 7 bases, leaving 8 bases between the germline ends. The CDR3 consists of 13 residues.